This TCR beta chain came from a study of blood T cell repertoires in COVID-19. Study background: Some COVID-19 samples were acute and others convalescent; all came from the United States, Italy and Spain.

The authors' processing: The authors estimated nucleated cell counts from reference gene primer amplification. Data came from immunoSEQ multiplex PCR; TCRdb stores just in-frame clones and leaves some out. Clone size and the V and J calls come from that table; the DNA yielded D and trimming. The sample lists around 260,000 clones; approximately 86% were seen once. CDR1 and CDR2 (germline): GTSNPN, SVGIG (reference sequence). V lost 4 bases, J lost 1 base, and 7 bases lay in between. CDR3 length equals 12 residues. What was sequenced was peripheral blood. The V gene is TRBV30, the J gene TRBJ1-1; the D is unclear. The source is a young man with active or convalescent COVID-19. The CDR3 bases are TGTGCCTGGACCGCAGGGAACACTGAAGCTTTCTTT. Translated: CAWTAGNTEAFF.